This T cell receptor (beta chain) was recovered during a study of T cell responses to AZD1222 COVID-19 vaccine. For the study at large: Second doses at about 4 or about 12 weeks were pooled.

Germline V CDR1 and CDR2: KGHSH, LQKENI. There are 14 residues in the CDR3. V lost 3 bases, J lost 5 bases, and 14 bases lay in between. The data were produced by immunoSEQ multiplex PCR, yet TCRdb's version contains in-frame clones alone and is incomplete. Of around 99,000 clones listed, about 91% are singletons. V gene TRBV18 combines with J gene TRBJ2-7; D remains ambiguous. Sequences were derived from peripheral blood, sampled on day 0 of AZD1222 vaccination. This receptor was identified in an adult in good health. The CDR3 loop is CASSPGWEGNEQYF. Written as DNA, the CDR3 is TGTGCCAGCTCACCTGGGTGGGAAGGCAACGAGCAGTACTTC.